Many counts were recorded for the clone carrying this T cell receptor (beta chain). The antigen is unknown. TCRdb ran MiXCR on the 5' RACE reads and lists one entry per CDR3 protein. Here the sample spans fewer than 550,000 distinct CDR3 sequences, approximately 5% being singletons. There are 17 residues in the CDR3. The trim removed 5 bases at V and 2 bases at J, leaving 10 bases unmatched. The sample originates from a study of CD8 T cells in ankylosing spondylitis. Study-wide findings and caveats: Ankylosing spondylitis blood seemed to carry a telltale TCR beta motif made of eight or nine highly homologous variants.

The chain has TRBV12-3 or TRBV12-4 and TRBJ2-3, with 10 bases identical to TRBD2. This TCR was sampled from a male donor with ankylosing spondylitis. Input material: blood, either unsorted or a sorted T cell fraction (not recorded which). The CDR3 coding sequence is TGTGCCAGCAGTCGGATGACTAGCGGGTGGAACACAGATACGCAGTATTTT. It encodes CASSRMTSGWNTDTQYF.